Each of the 12 T cell receptor beta chains below was sequenced from the same sample in a study of human T cells and chemical hapten exposure. Via MiXCR, TCRdb re-called the RACE reads, giving one row per CDR3 protein. This repertoire shows about 70,000 distinct CDR3 sequences, approximately 9% found once; its top ten account for around 3.5%. Sample time point: patch test 2, 6 weeks after DPC sensitization. Treatment defined: therapeutic diphenylcyclopropenone sensitization with weekly scalp DPC. Sequences were derived from whole blood, sampled in connection with sensitization to the hapten diphenylcyclopropenone (DPC). All receptors come from a woman aged 45-65 years with alopecia areata. Some clones in this sample may be carry-over from other donors' samples.

The J gene is TRBJ2-3, the V gene TRBV6-1; D is perhaps TRBD1 or TRBD2 (5 bases each). The CDR3 totals 14 residues. Germline-derived CDR1 and CDR2 are MNHNS and SASEGT. Trimming shortened V by 2 bases and J by 2 bases, and 8 bases separated the two germline ends. The CDR3 bases are TGTGCCAGCAGTGAAACGGGGCCCACAGATACGCAGTATTTT. The encoded protein is CASSETGPTDTQYF.

At least ten counts were recorded for this clonotype. The chain employs TRBV3-1 and TRBJ2-6; D remains unclear. Germline-derived CDR1 and CDR2 are LGHDT and YNNKEL (reference sequence). Deletions cut 5 bases from V and 0 bases from J, with 8 bases between. The CDR3 is made up of 15 amino acids. For the CDR3, the DNA is TGTGCCAGCAGCTCCGGTAGCTCTGGGGCCAACGTCCTGACTTTC. Residues: CASSSGSSGANVLTF.

V and J are TRBV6-5 and TRBJ2-7; D tentatively fits TRBD1 or TRBD2 (5 bases each). V was pared by 4 bases and J by 2 bases, with 15 bases between. CDR1 and CDR2 (germline): MNHEY, SVGAGI. The CDR3 is 15 amino acids. CDR3 sequence (DNA): TGTGCCAGCAGTTTAGGGACGCTAAGCCCCTACGAGCAGTACTTC. Amino acids: CASSLGTLSPYEQYF.

The CDR3 DNA follows: TGTGCCAGCAGTTCACCCGGGACTAGCGGGAGGATCGGTGAGCAGTTCTTC. Translated: CASSSPGTSGRIGEQFF. The chain joins TRBV27 to TRBJ2-1, with 15 bases identical to TRBD2. J gave up 9 bases and V 4 bases, and 10 bases lay outside the gene matches. CDR3 length: 17 residues. Germline V CDR1 and CDR2: MNHEY, SMNVEV (reference sequence).

This clonotype was found a few times. V usage is TRBV5-1 and J usage is TRBJ2-1; TRBD2 matches at 8 bases. The germline gives CDR1 SGHRS, CDR2 YFSETQ. With 6 bases clipped from V and 4 bases from J, the junction kept 6 bases outside the gene matches. The CDR3 runs 14 residues. The CDR3 spells CASKASGRYNEQFF. The DNA for the CDR3 is TGCGCCAGCAAGGCTAGCGGGCGTTACAATGAGCAGTTCTTC.

This clonotype was detected ten times or more. The chain uses TRBV2 and TRBJ2-2; the D is unclear. V gave up 7 bases and J gave up 7 bases, with 7 bases separating them. The CDR3 runs 11 residues. Germline CDR1 reads SNHLY; CDR2 reads FYNNEI. The CDR3 sequence is CASNNDGELFF. In nucleotides, the CDR3 is TGTGCCAGCAATAACGACGGGGAGCTGTTTTTT.

The V gene is TRBV12-5, the J gene TRBJ2-1; 12 bases align to TRBD2. CDR1 and CDR2 from the germline V gene are LGHNT and FRNRAP. V was clipped by 1 base and J by 7 bases; unmatched bases: 8. This CDR3 is 17 amino acids long. CDR3 protein: CASGLAVLAGGMNEQFF. The CDR3 DNA sequence: TGTGCTAGTGGTTTGGCCGTGCTAGCGGGAGGGATGAATGAGCAGTTCTTC.

The table lists this clonotype with a few counts. V and J are TRBV5-6 and TRBJ2-7, with D unresolved. Germline V gives CDR1 SGHDT, CDR2 YYEEEE. Trimming stripped 3 bases from V and 5 bases from J, with 15 bases between. The CDR3 contains 14 residues. CDR3 residues: CASSSLGPVNEQYF. The CDR3 DNA is TGTGCCAGCAGCTCCCTTGGTCCGGTCAACGAGCAGTACTTC.

The chain couples TRBV12-3 or TRBV12-4 to TRBJ2-3; unclear D gene. V was clipped by 1 base and J by 4 bases, with 9 bases between them. CDR3 length equals 14 residues. The chain's CDR3 is CASSLGQVADTQYF. Written as DNA, the CDR3 is TGTGCCAGCAGTTTAGGGCAGGTGGCAGATACGCAGTATTTT.

This clonotype has a count of ten or more. This sequence joins TRBV28 and TRBJ1-2, with 7 bases fitting TRBD1. The CDR3 loop spans 14 amino acids. Germline lookup yields CDR1 MDHEN and CDR2 SYDVKM. The junction had 10 bases not matched to a gene; V was cut back by 8 bases and J by 4 bases. CDR3 sequence reads: CASGLQGRGYGYTF. DNA for the CDR3: TGTGCCAGCGGACTACAGGGGCGCGGCTATGGCTACACCTTC.

This clonotype has only a few counts. The gene calls are TRBV29-1 and TRBJ2-1, with D unresolved. With 7 bases removed from V and 8 bases from J, the gap between germline ends came to 18 bases. CDR1 and CDR2 from the germline V gene are SQVTM and ANQGSEA. The CDR3 contains 13 residues. CDR3 sequence: CSAHKHPRDEQFF. Written as DNA, the CDR3 is TGCAGCGCCCACAAGCACCCCAGAGATGAGCAGTTCTTC.

This clonotype was detected only a few times. At one end, the junction sequence differs from germline, possibly due to a read error. The chain combines TRBV27 with TRBJ2-1, with D unclear. The germline gives CDR1 MNHEY, CDR2 SMNVEV (reference sequence). CDR3 size: 13 residues. DNA of the CDR3: TGTGCCAGCAGTTCCGACTCCGACAATGAGCAGTTCTTC. It codes for CASSSDSDNEQFF.